The T cell receptor (beta chain) described here comes from a study of T-cell reconstitution after alpha-beta-depleted transplantation in children listed by TCRdb under 2016. In terms of the full investigation: Using TCR repertoire profiling, the study quantitatively followed how T-cell immune reconstitution unfolded in children after TCRalphabeta/CD19-depleted allogeneic hematopoietic cell transplantation.

The table lists this clonotype with many counts. Its antigen has not been determined. The input lacks base qualities; no much larger clone sits a single base away. From its cysteine to its phenylalanine, the CDR3 spans 16 amino acids. This entry keeps only the CDR3 DNA: 48 bases, framed from base 1. V drops 4 bases and J drops 2 bases, leaving 21 bases in between. The germline V gene (reference sequence) supplies CDR1 DFQATT and CDR2 SNEGSKA. Beyond this particular receptor, the publication reports: Over subsequent months, a decline in hyperexpanded clone frequencies was noted, and after one year, T-cell counts and TCRbeta diversity were mostly ascribed to newly produced T cells. The high TCRbeta diversity at day 60 in some patients was ascribed to recipient T cells and intrathymic progenitors that had survived conditioning. Apparently early alphabetaT-cell count recovery about two months after transplant reportedly relied on only several hundred rapidly expanded clones derived from non-depleted graft cells.

The library was prepared using PCR. The sequencing machine was an Illumina HiSeq 2500. TCR library preparation used molecular barcoding, with unique molecular identifiers applied to normalize quantification of the TCRbeta repertoire. TCRdb took the public reads, trimmed them with fastp at Q25, ran MiXCR for clone calling and kept in-frame beta chains. Merged by CDR3 protein, the rows form single entries marked with the most common genes and DNA. The sample table shows 200,000 to 250,000 distinct CDR3 sequences, and approximately 10% are seen once. The ten largest make up 28% of the sample. The treatment or condition label for this specimen denotes: allogeneic hematopoietic cell transplantation with graft depleted of TCRalphabeta T cells and CD19 B cells. TCRalphabeta/CD19-depleted allogeneic hematopoietic cell grafts were given to the transplant recipients, all of whom were children.

The V and J segments used are TRBV20-1 and TRBJ2-7; D gene: possibly TRBD2, on 6 matching bases. The starting material was PBMCs, obtained before TCRalphabeta/CD19-depleted stem cell transplant. This TCR derives from a child younger than two with acute myeloid leukemia, due to receive a stem cell transplant. The CDR3 reads CSATGFRLARPYEQYF. The DNA is as follows: TGCAGTGCTACCGGTTTCCGGCTAGCGAGACCCTACGAGCAGTACTTC.